These 24 T cell receptor beta chains were all obtained from the same sample, sequenced in a study of T cell responses to AZD1222 COVID-19 vaccine. Method: immunoSEQ multiplex PCR; TCRdb's copy keeps in-frame clones and lacks some. The sample gives about 61,000 clones, over 85% of which show up once; approximately 5.4% is in the top ten. Here the sequenced sample was peripheral blood, taken on day 0 of AZD1222 vaccination. These receptor sequences come from an adult in good health.

The chain carries TRBV2 and TRBJ1-1; the D is unclear. This CDR3 has 13 residues. The V gene lost 4 bases and the J gene lost 5 bases, with 11 bases spanning the gap. Per germline, CDR1 SNHLY and CDR2 FYNNEI. The CDR3 protein is CASSVSRSTEAFF. The CDR3 coding sequence is TGTGCCAGCAGTGTTAGCCGGTCAACTGAAGCTTTCTTT.

V and J are TRBV7-8 and TRBJ1-1; D not resolved. Deletions cut 5 bases from V and 0 bases from J, with 13 bases between. Germline CDR1 SGHVS, CDR2 FQNEAQ. The CDR3 has 15 amino acids. The CDR3 here is CASSKERTVNTEAFF. In DNA form, the CDR3 reads TGTGCCAGCAGCAAAGAACGGACGGTGAACACTGAAGCTTTCTTT.

The chain couples TRBV30 to TRBJ1-1; 7 positions agree with TRBD1. Trimming took 3 bases from V and 2 from J; bases not matched to a gene: 6. Germline V gives CDR1 GTSNPN, CDR2 SVGIG (reference sequence). The CDR3 is 14 residues long. The CDR3 nucleotides read TGTGCCTGGAGACCCAGGGGGGGAAACACTGAAGCTTTCTTT. It translates to CAWRPRGGNTEAFF.

This chain connects TRBV6-5 to TRBJ2-7, with D hard to call. Germline-derived CDR1 and CDR2 are MNHEY and SVGAGI. The CDR3 is 15 amino acids. The V gene lost 2 bases and the J gene lost 1 base, with 12 bases spanning the gap. The CDR3 sequence is CASSYGPTGSYEQYF. The CDR3 nucleotides are TGTGCCAGCAGTTACGGGCCTACCGGATCCTACGAGCAGTACTTC.

In this sample, this clone turned up once. This chain joins TRBV12-3 or TRBV12-4 and TRBJ1-2; D may be TRBD1 (5 bases). The germline V and J ends were trimmed by 2 bases and 8 bases, with 9 bases remaining between them. The CDR3 runs to 12 residues. The CDR3 sequence: CASSLYRGGYTF. The CDR3 nucleotides are TGTGCCAGCAGTTTATACCGGGGCGGCTACACCTTC.

This clone showed up just once. The genes are TRBV5-8 and TRBJ1-3; D may be TRBD1 (5 bases). The V end was cut by 4 bases, the J end by 1 base, with 18 bases between. CDR1 is SGHTS and CDR2 is YDEGEE in the germline V gene. The CDR3 is 17 amino acids. Here the CDR3 reads CASSPRGSTTSGNTIYF. The CDR3 DNA is TGTGCCAGCAGCCCTCGGGGGAGTACTACTTCTGGAAACACCATATATTTT.

This clone was counted a few times. The V and J genes are TRBV3-1 (or the pseudogene TRBV3-2) and TRBJ2-7, with D perhaps matching TRBD2 (6 bases). Germline values: CDR1 LGHDT, CDR2 YNNKEL (reference sequence). Trimming shortened V by 4 bases and J by 2 bases, and 15 bases separated the two germline ends. This CDR3 is built from 15 residues. The chain's CDR3 is CASSLRSGLAYEQYF. The CDR3 nucleotides are TGTGCCAGCAGCCTGCGTTCGGGACTCGCCTACGAGCAGTACTTC.

The rearrangement uses TRBV5-4 and TRBJ1-1, with D hard to call. The CDR3 is made up of 14 amino acids. The V and J ends lost 0 bases and 1 base respectively, with 7 bases between them. Germline-derived CDR1 and CDR2 are SGHNT and YYREEE (reference sequence). CDR3 sequence reads: CASSLGIQNTEAFF. The CDR3 DNA is TGTGCCAGCAGCTTGGGAATCCAGAACACTGAAGCTTTCTTT.

The V call is TRBV6-5, the J call TRBJ1-6; the D is unclear. CDR1 and CDR2 (germline): MNHEY, SVGAGI. Deletions cut 0 bases from V and 6 bases from J, with 9 bases between. The CDR3 runs 15 residues. The CDR3 sequence is CASSYSRPSNSPLHF. The CDR3 bases are TGTGCCAGCAGTTACTCCCGTCCCAGTAATTCACCCCTCCACTTT.

The chain is built from TRBV11-1 and TRBJ2-7; unclear D gene. Trimming cost V 5 bases and J 0 bases, with 14 bases left between them. Looked up from germline, CDR1 is SGHAT and CDR2 is FQDESV (reference sequence). The CDR3 loop spans 15 amino acids. Here the CDR3 reads CASSPSAWYSYEQYF. In DNA, the CDR3 is TGTGCCAGCAGCCCCAGCGCATGGTACTCCTACGAGCAGTACTTC.

The chain couples TRBV5-4 to TRBJ2-1; D is possibly TRBD1 or TRBD2 (5 bases each). The germline CDR1 and CDR2 sequences are SGHNT and YYREEE (reference sequence). Trimming removed 3 bases from V and 6 bases from J, with 13 bases in between. This CDR3 comprises 14 residues. The CDR3 sequence is CASSSGAWGNEQFF. The DNA of the CDR3 is TGTGCCAGCAGCTCCGGGGCCTGGGGCAATGAGCAGTTCTTC. Based on the CDR3 plus reference TRBV5-4 and TRBJ2-1, the full variable domain is ETGVTQSPTHLIKTRGQQVTLRCSSQSGHNTVSWYQQALGQGPQFIFQYYREEENGRGNFPPRFSGLQFPNYSSELNVNALELDDSALYLCASSSGAWGNEQFFGPGTRLTVL.

This clone came up once. V is TRBV27 and J is TRBJ2-5; TRBD2 agrees at 11 bases. CDR3 length: 17 amino acids. CDR1 MNHEY and CDR2 SMNVEV come from the germline V gene (reference sequence). Germline trimming cut 5 bases from V and 7 bases from J; bases unmatched to any gene: 15. The CDR3 DNA is TGTGCCAGCAGTAAAGCCGGGACTAGCGGTAACCGGGGGACCCAGTACTTC. Its translation is CASSKAGTSGNRGTQYF.

This chain links TRBV21-1 with TRBJ2-5. TRBV21-1 corresponds to a pseudogene. There are 13 residues in the CDR3. This CDR3 is CAGGGTGLQTQYF. The CDR3 bases are TGTGCCGGGGGCGGGACGGGACTGCAGACCCAGTACTTC.

The genes are TRBV5-1 and TRBJ2-5; D is perhaps TRBD2 (5 bases). Germline values: CDR1 SGHRS, CDR2 YFSETQ. The CDR3 runs 15 residues. Trimming removed 0 bases at V and 2 bases at J, with 11 bases between. CDR3 DNA sequence: TGCGCCAGCAGCTTGGCTCGGGGATCACAAGAGACCCAGTACTTC. Translation: CASSLARGSQETQYF.

The chain joins TRBV29-1 to TRBJ2-3; D assignment may be TRBD1 or TRBD2 (5 bases each). The germline V gene encodes CDR1 SQVTM and CDR2 ANQGSEA. V shed 6 bases and J shed 2 bases, with 15 bases lying between them. The CDR3 loop spans 14 amino acids. The DNA for the CDR3 is TGCAGCGTAAGGGACGGATCATACACAGATACGCAGTATTTT. This translates into CSVRDGSYTDTQYF.

This clone was counted a few times. CDR3 coding DNA: TGTGCCAGCAGCAAAGCGGCGGGGGGCCCTGATAATACGCAGTATTTT. Translation: CASSKAAGGPDNTQYF. The J gene is TRBJ2-3, the V gene TRBV21-1; TRBD2 is the table's D call, not checked against the DNA. TRBV21-1 is described as a pseudogene. The CDR3 runs 16 residues.

Here the CDR3 reads CASSLSGAIGNTIYF. The CDR3 DNA is TGTGCCAGCAGCTTATCAGGGGCCATCGGAAACACCATATATTTT. The V call is TRBV7-8, the J call TRBJ1-3; possibly TRBD1 for D (6 bases). The V end lost 2 bases, the J end lost 4 bases, and 12 bases lay between the germline ends. The CDR3 has 15 amino acids. The germline gives CDR1 SGHVS, CDR2 FQNEAQ.

Points on this clone: This sample includes further DNA sequences coding for the same CDR3. This chain links TRBV13 with TRBJ1-1; 8 bases are shared with TRBD1. The CDR3 has 14 amino acids. After removal of 3 bases from V and 5 bases from J, the junction contained 5 bases not matched to a gene. Looked up from germline, CDR1 is PRHDT and CDR2 is FYEKMQ (reference sequence). CDR3 bases: TGTGCCAGCAGCTTCAGGACAGGGAATACTGAAGCTTTCTTT. Translation gives CASSFRTGNTEAFF.

Only one count was recorded for this clone. CDR3 residues: CASSPLAGDVGYTF. As DNA, the CDR3 is TGTGCCAGCAGCCCCTTGGCAGGGGATGTTGGCTACACCTTC. V is TRBV3-1 (or the pseudogene TRBV3-2) and J is TRBJ1-2; TRBD1 might be the D (6 bases). Germline V gene data show CDR1 as LGHDT and CDR2 as YNNKEL (reference sequence). Trimming cost V 4 bases and J 7 bases, with 16 bases left between them. This CDR3 has 14 residues.

The CDR3 DNA follows: TGTGCCAGCTCACCACAGGAACAGGGGACCGGGGAGCTGTTTTTT. Its protein is CASSPQEQGTGELFF. The V gene is TRBV18, the J gene TRBJ2-2, with 7 bases matching TRBD1. This CDR3 is 15 amino acids long. V lost 1 base to trimming and J lost 5 bases; unmatched junction nucleotides: 4. CDR1 and CDR2 from the germline V gene are KGHSH and LQKENI.

Written as DNA, the CDR3 is TGCGCCAGCAGCCAAGATCCCGGCAGGAACACTGAAGCTTTCTTT. Its protein is CASSQDPGRNTEAFF. The chain uses TRBV4-1 and TRBJ1-1; D not certain. V lost 0 bases, J lost 1 base, and 9 bases lay in between. The CDR3 is 15 amino acids. Per germline, CDR1 MGHRA and CDR2 YSYEKL.

The chain has TRBV6-5 and TRBJ1-5; 7 bases map to TRBD1. Germline trimming cut 6 bases from V and 7 bases from J; bases unmatched to any gene: 12. The CDR3 loop spans 15 amino acids. Per germline, CDR1 MNHEY and CDR2 SVGAGI. Here the CDR3 reads CASSSSYRGLQPQHF. The DNA of the CDR3 is TGTGCCAGCAGCTCCAGTTACAGGGGACTGCAGCCCCAGCATTTT.

The chain joins TRBV7-9 to TRBJ2-4; 7 nucleotides agree with TRBD2. V lost 5 bases, J lost 2 bases, and 9 bases stayed unmatched. The CDR3 is made up of 16 amino acids. Germline V gene data show CDR1 as SEHNR and CDR2 as FQNEAQ (reference sequence). The CDR3 nucleotides are TGTGCCAGCAGCACGCCAGCGGGACCCTCCAAAAACATTCAGTACTTC. It specifies CASSTPAGPSKNIQYF.

The chain carries TRBV7-8 and TRBJ1-2; no clear D. V lost 7 bases and J lost 8, with 17 bases in between. CDR1 is SGHVS, CDR2 FQNEAQ, per germline. The CDR3 has 13 residues. The CDR3 bases are TGTGCCAGCACCACGGGCCGGCTAATCGGCTACACCTTC. It specifies CASTTGRLIGYTF.